The present T cell receptor (beta chain) was sequenced within a study of tumour-infiltrating T cells in Burkitt lymphoma. Study in general: Repertoire clonality predicted overall and progression-free survival.

V was pared by 0 bases and J by 7 bases, with 18 bases between. Germline V gene sequence: CDR1 SGHAT, CDR2 FQNNGV. The CDR3 is made up of 17 amino acids. Using immunoSEQ multiplex PCR, the repertoire was profiled, and TCRdb retains in-frame clones only, with some absent. The profile shows approximately 15,000 clones, around four fifths of them singletons. The chain is built from TRBV11-2 and TRBJ2-2; D possibly corresponds to TRBD1 (6 bases). The sequencing sample was made of tumor tissue. The sequence derives from a human donor with diffuse large B-cell lymphoma. The CDR3: CASSLDEGRGRDGELFF. For the CDR3, the DNA is TGTGCCAGCAGCTTAGATGAGGGCAGGGGTAGGGACGGGGAGCTGTTTTTT.